Listed below are T cell receptor beta chains from one sample, sequenced in a study of response to subunit inactivated influenza vaccine. TCRdb reanalysed the RT-PCR reads using MiXCR and keeps one entry per CDR3 protein. This table holds about 570,000 distinct CDR3 sequences, about 11% found once. This sample was shared with a second study, whose subject was T cells expressing NK-cell markers.

The sequences come from PBMCs from blood, collected on the day of vaccination. These receptors all stem from a man between 45 and 60 years old who received an inactivated influenza vaccine. Both conserved end residues are part of each CDR3. The D gene is left open where the match is weak. Size tells how often a clone was seen (once, few, many) or the class of an expanded clone, and some rows leave it out.

size	V	D	J	CDR3	DNA
few	TRBV20-1	-	TRBJ2-7	CSASSQGGGEQYF	TGCAGTGCTAGTTCTCAGGGTGGTGGCGAGCAGTACTTC
few	TRBV6-2/TRBV6-3	TRBD2	TRBJ2-1	CASSRRTSGKNEQFF	TGTGCCAGCAGTCGGAGGACTAGCGGGAAGAATGAGCAGTTCTTC
-	TRBV7-9	-	TRBJ2-1	CASSFSLRVSYNEQFF	TGTGCCAGCAGCTTTTCTTTACGGGTCTCCTACAATGAGCAGTTCTTC
few	TRBV29-1	TRBD2	TRBJ2-5	CSVDGFRDYTNLQETQYF	TGCAGCGTTGACGGTTTCCGGGACTATACTAACTTACAAGAGACCCAGTACTTC
once	TRBV7-7	TRBD2	TRBJ2-5	CASSLSLTSGGQETQYF	TGTGCTAGCAGCTTATCCCTGACTAGCGGGGGACAAGAGACCCAGTACTTC
-	TRBV29-1	TRBD2	TRBJ2-7	CSVRGTSGEGITYEQYF	TGCAGCGTACGAGGGACTAGCGGGGAGGGAATTACCTACGAGCAGTACTTC
few	TRBV4-3	-	TRBJ1-6	CASSQKTESYNSPLHF	TGCGCCAGCAGCCAGAAGACAGAGAGTTATAATTCACCCCTCCACTTT
few	TRBV12-3/TRBV12-4	-	TRBJ2-7	CASSSVGNYEQYF	TGTGCCAGCAGTTCCGTGGGGAACTACGAGCAGTACTTC
few	TRBV27	-	TRBJ1-1	CASSSLTSTMNTEAFF	TGTGCCAGCAGTTCCCTAACTTCGACCATGAACACTGAAGCTTTCTTT
once	TRBV10-3	TRBD2	TRBJ2-1	CAISEGVGLAGVNEQFF	TGTGCCATCAGTGAAGGGGTGGGACTAGCGGGAGTCAATGAGCAGTTCTTC
-	TRBV12-3/TRBV12-4	TRBD1	TRBJ1-2	CASRRTGGEGYTF	TGTGCCAGCAGGCGGACAGGGGGCGAGGGCTACACCTTC
few	TRBV20-1	TRBD2	TRBJ2-5	CSARDVAPGLAVGGTQYF	TGCAGTGCTAGAGATGTAGCGCCGGGACTAGCGGTCGGGGGGACCCAGTACTTC
-	TRBV6-1	TRBD1	TRBJ2-7	CASSTNPGQGSYEQYF	TGTGCCAGCAGCACAAATCCGGGACAGGGGTCCTACGAGCAGTACTTC
many	TRBV7-9	-	TRBJ2-2	CASSLMTQVDTGELFF	TGTGCCAGCAGCTTAATGACGCAGGTCGACACCGGGGAGCTGTTTTTT
many	TRBV28	-	TRBJ2-7	CASSPDGNSYEQYF	TGTGCCAGCAGTCCGGACGGTAACTCCTACGAGCAGTACTTC
many	TRBV28	-	TRBJ2-3	CASSLTLTDTQYF	TGTGCCAGCAGTTTGACCTTAACAGATACGCAGTATTTT
once	TRBV15	TRBD1	TRBJ2-5	CATSRGTEETQYF	TGTGCCACCAGCAGGGGGACAGAGGAGACCCAGTACTTC
many	TRBV5-6	TRBD1	TRBJ1-6	CASSSSGQGIRSPLHF	TGTGCCAGCAGCTCATCCGGACAGGGAATTAGATCCCCCCTCCACTTT
few	TRBV3-1	-	TRBJ2-1	CASSHGRYNEQFF	TGTGCCAGCAGCCATGGGAGGTACAATGAGCAGTTCTTC
few	TRBV7-9	-	TRBJ2-1	CASSLGEPGQQFF	TGTGCCAGCAGCTTAGGGGAACCGGGACAACAGTTCTTC
few	TRBV5-1	-	TRBJ2-3	CASSLARLGSTDTQYF	TGCGCCAGCAGCTTGGCTCGGTTGGGTAGCACAGATACGCAGTATTTT
once	TRBV13	-	TRBJ2-1	CASSLGDQPSSYNEQFF	TGTGCCAGCAGCTTAGGGGACCAACCCAGCTCCTACAATGAGCAGTTCTTC